Following are 16 T cell receptor beta chains from one sample sequenced in a study of T cells in severe cutaneous drug reactions. Carbamazepine had induced Stevens-Johnson syndrome or toxic epidermal necrolysis in the sequenced donors. TCR subtype-specific primers in iRepertoire multiplex PCR prepared libraries for bulk and single-cell sequencing. No DNA is given; TCRdb re-called the multiplex PCR reads and lists each CDR3 protein once. Recorded for this sample: around 5,700 distinct CDR3 sequences. The sequencing input was PBMCs. Every receptor here comes from a human donor with a severe cutaneous adverse drug reaction.

This rearrangement joins TRBV3-1 to TRBJ2-1; TCRdb names TRBD2, which stays unverified in the absence of DNA. CDR1 LGHDT and CDR2 YNNKEL come from the germline V gene (reference sequence). This CDR3 has 16 amino acids. The CDR3 sequence is CASSQEGSGRGNEQFF.

The chain couples TRBV5-1 to TRBJ1-1; TCRdb names TRBD1, which stays unverified in the absence of DNA. CDR1 and CDR2 (germline): SGHRS, YFSETQ. The CDR3 spans 14 residues. The chain's CDR3 is CASSLVHPDLEAFF.

The chain has TRBV29-1 and TRBJ1-2; TCRdb calls TRBD1, which cannot be checked without DNA. Germline loops: CDR1 SQVTM, CDR2 ANQGSEA. There are 13 residues in the CDR3. CDR3 sequence reads: CSVAIAGQGGYTF.

By frequency, this clonotype is medium-sized. The chain recombines TRBV7-8 with TRBJ2-3; TCRdb's D call of TRBD2 is untestable without DNA. The CDR3 covers 16 residues. Germline CDR1 reads SGHVS; CDR2 reads FQNEAQ. The CDR3 is CASSLPQRENAYTQYF.

This chain uses TRBV11-2 with TRBJ2-1; lacking DNA, the TRBD2 call made by TCRdb goes unchecked. Germline V gene data show CDR1 as SGHAT and CDR2 as FQNNGV. There are 15 residues in the CDR3. This CDR3 is CASSFGLAGGVEQFF.

V usage is TRBV20-1 and J usage is TRBJ2-3; TCRdb lists TRBD1, though no DNA is available to test this call. Germline values: CDR1 DFQATT, CDR2 SNEGSKA (reference sequence). The CDR3 spans 14 residues. The CDR3 sequence is CSATPFVGTDTQYF.

J is TRBJ1-5 and V is TRBV30. Germline CDR1 reads GTSNPN; CDR2 reads SVGIG (reference sequence). This CDR3 has 13 residues. This CDR3 is CAWSGSGNQPQHF.

V usage is TRBV7-9 and J usage is TRBJ1-4; there is no DNA to check the TCRdb D call of TRBD1. The CDR3 contains 14 residues. The germline V gene has CDR1 SEHNR and CDR2 FQNEAQ (reference sequence). CDR3 sequence: CASSLGGANEKLFF.

The genes are TRBV5-5 and TRBJ2-5; the D call from TCRdb, TRBD1, cannot be confirmed without DNA. Germline V gene sequence: CDR1 SGHKS, CDR2 YYEKEE (reference sequence). The CDR3 runs to 15 residues. The CDR3: CASSPGPWLWETQYF. Variable domain in full (rest from reference TRBV5-5 and TRBJ2-5): DAGVTQSPTHLIKTRGQQVTLRCSPISGHKSVSWYQQVLGQGPQFIFQYYEKEERGRGNFPDRFSARQFPNYSSELNVNALLLGDSALYLCASSPGPWLWETQYFGPGTRLLVL.

This clonotype is identified as medium-sized from frequency. CDR3 region: CASSLGRPSGYTF. The V gene is TRBV27, the J gene TRBJ1-2. The CDR3 contains 13 residues. Per the germline V gene, CDR1 is MNHEY and CDR2 is SMNVEV (reference sequence).

The rearrangement joins TRBV7-9 to TRBJ2-3; the TRBD1 assignment by TCRdb is unverifiable without DNA. CDR1 is SEHNR, CDR2 FQNEAQ, per germline (reference sequence). The length of the CDR3 is 16 residues. The chain's CDR3 is CASSFGTGASTDTQYF. The whole variable domain, filled in from reference TRBV7-9 and TRBJ2-3, reads DTGVSQNPRHKITKRGQNVTFRCDPISEHNRLYWYRQTLGQGPEFLTYFQNEAQLEKSRLLSDRFSAERPKGSFSTLEIQRTEQGDSAMYLCASSFGTGASTDTQYFGPGTRLTVL.

This clonotype is medium-sized by frequency. V usage is TRBV6-1 and J usage is TRBJ1-1; absent DNA, TCRdb's TRBD1 call cannot be checked. This CDR3 comprises 14 residues. Germline V gene sequence: CDR1 MNHNS, CDR2 SASEGT. The CDR3 sequence is CASSSTPGVAEAFF.

The V and J genes are TRBV10-2 and TRBJ2-2. This CDR3 is built from 15 residues. The V gene's germline CDR1 is WSHSY and CDR2 SAAADI. The CDR3 spells CASSEGGLNTGELFF.

The chain carries TRBV5-6 and TRBJ2-1; TCRdb designates TRBD1, a call that cannot be tested without DNA. CDR1 and CDR2 from the germline V gene are SGHDT and YYEEEE. The CDR3 extends over 15 amino acids. The CDR3 protein is CASSAGQLFYNEQFF.

The rearrangement uses TRBV7-9 and TRBJ2-5; the D gene TCRdb calls, TRBD1, cannot be checked with no DNA. The CDR3 consists of 15 residues. In germline, CDR1 is SEHNR, CDR2 FQNEAQ (reference sequence). The chain's CDR3 is CASSQLSGHGETQYF.

This clonotype is classed as medium-sized by frequency. The rearrangement uses TRBV4-1 and TRBJ1-1. Germline values: CDR1 MGHRA, CDR2 YSYEKL. The CDR3 runs to 15 residues. CDR3 sequence reads: CASSQEAGLNTEAFF.